This entry lists 2 T cell receptor beta chains sequenced from one sample in a study of breast tumors, draining lymph nodes, adjacent tissues. A single record per CDR3 protein comes from TCRdb applying MiXCR to the multiplex PCR reads. This sample has about 53,000 distinct CDR3 sequences, with less than 55% found just once. Sequencing used breast tumor tissue. All receptors derive from a female donor with breast cancer. Some clones in this sample may be carry-over from other donors' samples.

Details on this clonotype: A clone one base away is much larger, so this may be a read error. The chain joins TRBV12-3 or TRBV12-4 to TRBJ2-7, with 7 bases that match TRBD1. Trimming at V came to 6 bases and at J to 5 bases, leaving 13 bases not matched to a gene. The CDR3 spans 15 residues. CDR3 sequence: CASRFTVTGMNEQYF. CDR3 bases: TGTGCCAGCAGATTCACCGTGACAGGGATGAACGAGCAGTACTTC.

The chain couples TRBV6-5 to TRBJ2-2; a weak D match, TRBD1 (6 bases). Trimming pared 2 bases from V and 5 bases from J, leaving 9 bases between. This CDR3 contains 14 residues. CDR1 is MNHEY and CDR2 is SVGAGI in the germline V gene. The CDR3 DNA is TGTGCCAGCAGTTACCTGGGGGCGACCGGGGAGCTGTTTTTT. Translated: CASSYLGATGELFF.